The next 28 T cell receptor beta chains were all read from a single sample in a study of blood T cell repertoires in COVID-19. Measured with immunoSEQ multiplex PCR; TCRdb has only the in-frame clones, and not every one. The profile shows a few hundred thousand clones, 86% of them singletons. The specimen was peripheral blood. These receptors all come from a woman aged 25 to 39 with active or convalescent COVID-19.

This clone appeared a single time. V gene TRBV27 combines with J gene TRBJ1-1; tentative D call: TRBD1 (5 bases). This CDR3 region has 13 residues. Germline loops: CDR1 MNHEY, CDR2 SMNVEV (reference sequence). The V end lost 1 base, the J end lost 4 bases, and 7 bases lay between the germline ends. The CDR3 DNA sequence: TGTGCCAGCAGTTTATGGACAACCACTGAAGCTTTCTTT. The encoded protein is CASSLWTTTEAFF.

The chain joins TRBV11-2 to TRBJ1-3, with D maybe TRBD1 (5 bases). The CDR3 totals 16 residues. Trimming cost V 2 bases and J 0 bases, with 11 bases left between them. Germline CDR1 reads SGHAT; CDR2 reads FQNNGV. CDR3 sequence reads: CASSLPQGNSGNTIYF. CDR3 coding DNA: TGTGCCAGCAGCTTACCCCAGGGAAACTCTGGAAACACCATATATTTT.

This sequence joins TRBV7-9 and TRBJ1-4; D gene unclear. V was trimmed by 5 bases and J by 4 bases, leaving 11 bases between them. The CDR3 is 14 amino acids. Germline V gene lookup returns CDR1 SEHNR and CDR2 FQNEAQ (reference sequence). The CDR3 region has the DNA TGTGCCAGCAGCGGAGGGTTAATTAATGAAAAACTGTTTTTT. Amino acids: CASSGGLINEKLFF.

This chain joins TRBV3-1 (or the pseudogene TRBV3-2) and TRBJ1-3; D is unresolved. Trimming removed 4 bases at V and 4 bases at J, with 8 bases between. Germline loops: CDR1 LGHDT, CDR2 YNNKEL (reference sequence). The CDR3 length is 13 residues. In DNA form, the CDR3 reads TGTGCCAGCAGCCTGCGAGCCGGAAACACCATATATTTT. It yields the protein CASSLRAGNTIYF.

The V call is TRBV15, the J call TRBJ2-1, with D hard to call. The V end lost 1 base, the J end lost 2 bases, and 21 bases lay between the germline ends. This CDR3 spans 19 amino acids. Germline assignment: CDR1 LNHNV and CDR2 YYDKDF (reference sequence). The CDR3 DNA reads TGTGCCACCAGCAGAGGGGCCGGAAGGTCTCGAACCCCCTACAATGAGCAGTTCTTC. Its protein is CATSRGAGRSRTPYNEQFF. Based on the CDR3 plus reference TRBV15 and TRBJ2-1, the full variable domain is DAMVIQNPRYQVTQFGKPVTLSCSQTLNHNVMYWYQQKSSQAPKLLFHYYDKDFNNEADTPDNFQSRRPNTSFCFLDIRSPGLGDTAMYLCATSRGAGRSRTPYNEQFFGPGTRLTVL.

This chain joins TRBV9 and TRBJ2-5; possibly TRBD1 for D (5 bases). This CDR3 is 14 amino acids long. Germline V gene sequence: CDR1 SGDLS, CDR2 YYNGEE. V gave up 2 bases and J gave up 7 bases, with 15 bases separating them. The CDR3 DNA reads as TGTGCCAGCAGCGTCTCAGGGTCCCCCGGGACCCAGTACTTC. Translated: CASSVSGSPGTQYF.

J is TRBJ1-1 and V is TRBV15, with D unresolved. The germline V gene encodes CDR1 LNHNV and CDR2 YYDKDF (reference sequence). V shed 0 bases and J shed 1 base, with 9 bases lying between them. The CDR3 length is 15 residues. The CDR3 protein is CATSRDRGTNTEAFF. The CDR3 region has the DNA TGTGCCACCAGCAGAGATCGGGGAACGAACACTGAAGCTTTCTTT.

In this sample, this clone turned up a few times. The J gene is TRBJ1-5, the V gene TRBV6-5, with D tentatively TRBD1 (5 bases). Germline V lookup: CDR1 MNHEY, CDR2 SVGAGI. The CDR3 spans 15 residues. Between the trimmed V and J ends, which lost 6 bases and 6 bases, there was a span of 18 bases. The CDR3 nucleotides read TGTGCCAGCAGCCTGGGGACTGTTAGGGGTCAGCCCCAGCATTTT. Amino acid sequence: CASSLGTVRGQPQHF.

The sample holds one count of this clone. The chain recombines TRBV28 with TRBJ1-6; possibly TRBD1 for D (6 bases). Trimming cost V 8 bases and J 8 bases, with 19 bases left between them. The germline gives CDR1 MDHEN, CDR2 SYDVKM. The CDR3 has 15 residues. CDR3 residues: CASGGGRGLYSPLHF. The CDR3 region has the DNA TGTGCCAGCGGCGGGGGGCGAGGGTTGTATTCACCCCTCCACTTT.

The rearrangement links TRBV6-5 to TRBJ1-3; D is possibly TRBD1 (6 bases). V lost 6 bases and J lost 3, with 6 bases in between. CDR3 length equals 12 residues. Germline V lookup: CDR1 MNHEY, CDR2 SVGAGI. The CDR3 reads CASRDSGNTIYF. DNA for the CDR3: TGTGCCAGCAGGGACAGTGGAAACACCATATATTTT.

This clone was seen a single time. The chain has TRBV5-1 and TRBJ2-3; no clear D. With 4 bases removed from V and 4 bases from J, the gap between germline ends came to 16 bases. The CDR3 is 15 residues long. Germline CDR1 is SGHRS and CDR2 is YFSETQ. The CDR3 coding sequence is TGCGCCAGCAGCCCCTTACAGTTATCACCAGATACGCAGTATTTT. It is translated as CASSPLQLSPDTQYF.

The chain has TRBV30 and TRBJ1-1; no clear D gene. This CDR3 contains 14 residues. Germline CDR1 GTSNPN, CDR2 SVGIG (reference sequence). Trimming removed 3 bases from V and 1 base from J, with 12 bases in between. CDR3 protein: CAWRPLPGNTEAFF. Here the CDR3 DNA reads TGTGCCTGGAGGCCCCTTCCGGGGAACACTGAAGCTTTCTTT.

The chain carries TRBV2 and TRBJ1-2; D remains ambiguous. V was pared by 7 bases and J by 4 bases, with 16 bases between. Germline CDR1 is SNHLY and CDR2 is FYNNEI. The CDR3 sequence is 14 residues long. This chain's CDR3 is CASKPEASFYGYTF. The CDR3 DNA reads as TGTGCCAGCAAACCCGAGGCGTCCTTCTATGGCTACACCTTC.

The chain recombines TRBV5-4 with TRBJ1-1; D uncertain. Germline CDR1 and CDR2: SGHNT and YYREEE (reference sequence). The CDR3 contains 13 residues. Trimming removed 1 base from V and 4 bases from J, with 8 bases in between. This CDR3 is CASSLRHTTEAFF. The CDR3 nucleotides are TGTGCCAGCAGCTTGCGACATACCACTGAAGCTTTCTTT.

The chain carries TRBV7-9 and TRBJ1-5, with TRBD1 identical over 10 bases. V shed 6 bases and J 9 bases; nucleotides not matched to a gene: 14. CDR1 and CDR2 from the germline V gene are SEHNR and FQNEAQ (reference sequence). The length of the CDR3 is 16 residues. CDR3 region: CASSSIPGQGKSPQHF. Here the CDR3 DNA reads TGTGCCAGCAGTTCCATCCCGGGACAGGGGAAATCGCCCCAGCATTTT.

The V and J genes are TRBV6-6 and TRBJ2-5; 9 bases are shared with TRBD2. Germline loops: CDR1 MNHNY, CDR2 SVGAGI (reference sequence). V lost 5 bases and J lost 5; bases outside the gene matches: 12. The CDR3 loop spans 16 amino acids. CDR3 sequence reads: CASSLPGGGGRETQYF. CDR3 DNA sequence: TGTGCCAGCAGTCTACCTGGCGGGGGGGGCAGGGAGACCCAGTACTTC.

To note about this clone: The sample contains more than one DNA sequence encoding this CDR3. In DNA form, the CDR3 reads TGTGCCTGGAGTGTTACCGGGGAACAGCCCCAGCATTTT. It translates to CAWSVTGEQPQHF. This chain joins TRBV30 and TRBJ1-5, with no clear D. This CDR3 has 13 amino acids. Germline CDR1 is GTSNPN and CDR2 is SVGIG (reference sequence). The V end lost 0 bases, the J end lost 7 bases, and 10 bases lay between the germline ends.

This sequence joins TRBV6-4 and TRBJ1-5; TRBD1 matches at 8 bases. This CDR3 has 15 amino acids. The V segment lost 4 bases and the J segment 2 bases; nucleotides outside the gene matches: 4. The germline V gene encodes CDR1 MRHNA and CDR2 SNTAGT. The CDR3 loop reads CASSALTGGNQPQHF. CDR3 nucleotides: TGTGCCAGCAGTGCCCTGACAGGGGGCAATCAGCCCCAGCATTTT.

The chain carries TRBV28 and TRBJ2-7; TRBD1 matches at 7 bases. V dropped 8 bases and J dropped 3; count of bases not matched to a gene: 13. Germline CDR1 and CDR2: MDHEN and SYDVKM. The CDR3 has 15 residues. CDR3 DNA: TGTGCCAGCGCCTTTTTGTTACAGGGGTTCTACGAGCAGTACTTC. Protein sequence: CASAFLLQGFYEQYF.

This rearrangement joins TRBV27 to TRBJ2-4, with TRBD2 as a possible D gene (7 bases). This CDR3 is built from 15 residues. Germline loops: CDR1 MNHEY, CDR2 SMNVEV (reference sequence). The V gene lost 3 bases and the J gene lost 7 bases, with 16 bases spanning the gap. DNA of the CDR3: TGTGCCAGCAGTTTTGAGGGGGGGCGGGGGAACATTCAGTACTTC. Translated, it gives CASSFEGGRGNIQYF.

The chain recombines TRBV11-2 with TRBJ2-1; 11 bases map to TRBD2. The CDR3 has 17 residues. The V gene end was trimmed by 3 bases and the J gene end by 0 bases; junction bases not matched to a gene: 4. The V gene's germline CDR1 is SGHAT and CDR2 FQNNGV. CDR3 sequence (DNA): TGTGCCAGCAGCTTTGGGACTAGCGGTGGCTCCTACAATGAGCAGTTCTTC. This sequence encodes CASSFGTSGGSYNEQFF.

V is TRBV28 and J is TRBJ1-1; no definite D call. This CDR3 is 13 amino acids long. With 3 bases removed from V and 4 bases from J, the gap between germline ends came to 9 bases. Germline V lookup: CDR1 MDHEN, CDR2 SYDVKM. The CDR3: CASSFSAGTEAFF. The CDR3, as DNA: TGTGCCAGCAGTTTTAGTGCAGGCACTGAAGCTTTCTTT.

The chain recombines TRBV5-6 with TRBJ1-2; TRBD1 might be the D (6 bases). V lost 2 bases and J 4 bases, leaving 12 bases between the germline ends. There are 14 residues in the CDR3. Per the germline V gene, CDR1 is SGHDT and CDR2 is YYEEEE. This CDR3 is CASSLGGASYGYTF. The CDR3, as DNA: TGTGCCAGCAGCTTAGGGGGGGCGAGCTATGGCTACACCTTC. The full variable domain, rest sourced from reference TRBV5-6 and TRBJ1-2, is DAGVTQSPTHLIKTRGQQVTLRCSPKSGHDTVSWYQQALGQGPQFIFQYYEEEERQRGNFPDRFSGHQFPNYSSELNVNALLLGDSALYLCASSLGGASYGYTFGSGTRLTVV.

V usage is TRBV7-9 and J usage is TRBJ1-1, with 8 bases that match TRBD1. CDR3 length: 14 residues. The V segment lost 2 bases and the J segment 6 bases; nucleotides outside the gene matches: 5. The germline CDR1 and CDR2 sequences are SEHNR and FQNEAQ (reference sequence). DNA for the CDR3: TGTGCCAGCAGCTTACAGGGGGCGGGAGCTGAAGCTTTCTTT. This encodes CASSLQGAGAEAFF.

The chain is built from TRBV6-5 and TRBJ2-3, with D maybe TRBD1 (6 bases). Trimming stripped 4 bases from V and 9 bases from J, with 17 bases between. The CDR3 consists of 14 residues. Germline V gene sequence: CDR1 MNHEY, CDR2 SVGAGI. The CDR3 coding sequence is TGTGCCAGCAGTTCTTCCTCACAGGGCGCCACGCAGTATTTT. Residues: CASSSSSQGATQYF.

A note on this clone: Other DNA sequences within the sample encode an identical CDR3. This chain links TRBV30 with TRBJ1-4, with 8 positions matching TRBD1. V was clipped by 1 base and J by 5 bases; unmatched bases: 3. The germline V gene has CDR1 GTSNPN and CDR2 SVGIG (reference sequence). The CDR3 runs 14 residues. The CDR3 DNA reads as TGTGCCTGGAGTGGGGGGACAGGCAATGAAAAACTGTTTTTT. This gives the protein CAWSGGTGNEKLFF.

The V gene is TRBV5-8, the J gene TRBJ2-5; unclear D gene. Trimming shortened V by 6 bases and J by 5 bases, and 11 bases separated the two germline ends. The CDR3 covers 12 residues. The germline V gene encodes CDR1 SGHTS and CDR2 YDEGEE. CDR3 sequence reads: CASTNLRETQYF. CDR3 sequence (DNA): TGTGCCAGCACTAATCTCCGCGAGACCCAGTACTTC.

This chain links TRBV7-6 with TRBJ1-6, with 7 nucleotides matching TRBD1. This CDR3 contains 17 residues. CDR1 is SGHVS and CDR2 is FNYEAQ in the germline V gene. J gave up 6 bases and V 2 bases, and 10 bases lay outside the gene matches. The CDR3 protein is CASSLLGDGTANSPLHF. For the CDR3, the DNA is TGTGCCAGCAGCTTACTAGGAGACGGGACAGCTAATTCACCCCTCCACTTT.